This section outlines one TCR beta chain sequence together with its context. Its antigen is unknown. These data come from a study of identical twins. Overall study findings and caveats: A partial confounding effect on zero-insertion analyses could come from invariant MAIT and iNKT cells. The more abundant beta clonotypes in cord blood had fewer insertions, and memory repertoires did not show this. For out-of-frame alpha sequences shared by twins, low generation probability was in excess.

MiXCR was run by TCRdb on the 5' RACE reads, yielding one entry per CDR3 protein. The table records 250,000 or so distinct CDR3 sequences, 9.5% to 15% of them present only once. Deletions cut 5 bases from V and 5 bases from J, with 15 bases between. Germline assignment: CDR1 SGHTA and CDR2 FQGNSA. The CDR3 runs 14 residues. These data were likewise used in another study, on yellow fever vaccine responses in identical twins. That work contributes: Twins' T cell vaccine responses reportedly looked partly convergent, partly personalized.

The V call is TRBV7-2, the J call TRBJ2-5; maybe TRBD2 (6 bases). The sequencing input was memory (CD45RO+) T cells sorted from blood. This sequence was found in a woman aged 18-29 years in good health. The CDR3: CASSPPSVLETQYF. The CDR3 DNA is TGTGCCAGCAGCCCCCCTAGCGTGTTGGAGACCCAGTACTTC.